This entry describes one TCR beta chain. Its antigen is undetermined. Per the germline V gene, CDR1 is SQVTM and CDR2 is ANQGSEA. Trimming removed 0 bases from V and 5 bases from J, with 8 bases in between. The CDR3 spans 12 residues. This entry comes from a study of shared clonotypes between healthy human individuals. Profiling relied on immunoSEQ multiplex PCR, and the TCRdb table lists in-frame clones only, not all of them. Of around 370,000 clones listed, approximately 97% were seen once; the top ten hold 0.32%. Study-wide points: Large depth notwithstanding, sorted-subset sequencing proved incomplete by rarefaction. Donor clonotype sharing was expected to depend on sequencing depth.

The origin of this receptor is a man aged 25 to 45 in good health. The V gene is TRBV29-1, the J gene TRBJ2-7; TRBD2 is a possible D gene (5 bases). Material: memory CD8+ T cells sorted from blood. Subset meaning: CD45RO+ cells pooled with CCR7-negative TemRA cells. The CDR3 sequence: CSVEDSGNEQYF. In DNA form, the CDR3 reads TGCAGCGTTGAAGACTCCGGGAACGAGCAGTACTTC.